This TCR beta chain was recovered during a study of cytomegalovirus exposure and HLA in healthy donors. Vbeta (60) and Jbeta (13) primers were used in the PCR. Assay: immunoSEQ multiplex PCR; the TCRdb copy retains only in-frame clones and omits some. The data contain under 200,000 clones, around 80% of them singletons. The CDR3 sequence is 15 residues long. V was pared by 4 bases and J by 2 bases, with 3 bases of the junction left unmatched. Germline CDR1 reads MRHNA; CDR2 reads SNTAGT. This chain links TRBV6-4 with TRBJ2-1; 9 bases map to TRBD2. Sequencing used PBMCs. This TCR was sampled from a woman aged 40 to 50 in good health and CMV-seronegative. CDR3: CASSASSGTYNEQFF. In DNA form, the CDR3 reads TGTGCCAGCAGTGCCTCTAGCGGGACCTACAATGAGCAGTTCTTC.